This T cell receptor beta chain was recovered during a study of T cell responses to AZD1222 COVID-19 vaccine. The germline V gene has CDR1 LNHDA and CDR2 SQIVND (reference sequence). This CDR3 has 13 amino acids. The germline V and J ends were trimmed by 1 base and 4 bases, with 7 bases remaining between them. Assay used: immunoSEQ multiplex PCR; TCRdb lists only in-frame clones, some missing. The sample has about 150,000 clones, around 90% seen once. The chain joins TRBV19 to TRBJ2-5; TRBD2 is a possible D gene (6 bases). Sequencing was performed on peripheral blood, taken 28 days after the second AZD1222 dose. This clonotype was obtained from an adult who received the AZD1222 COVID-19 vaccine. The CDR3 coding sequence is TGTGCCAGTAGTATAGGGGGAGGAGAGACCCAGTACTTC. Its protein is CASSIGGGETQYF. The full variable domain, its missing parts supplied by reference TRBV19 and TRBJ2-5, is DGGITQSPKYLFRKEGQNVTLSCEQNLNHDAMYWYRQDPGQGLRLIYYSQIVNDFQKGDIAEGYSVSREKKESFPLTVTSAQKNPTAFYLCASSIGGGETQYFGPGTRLLVL.